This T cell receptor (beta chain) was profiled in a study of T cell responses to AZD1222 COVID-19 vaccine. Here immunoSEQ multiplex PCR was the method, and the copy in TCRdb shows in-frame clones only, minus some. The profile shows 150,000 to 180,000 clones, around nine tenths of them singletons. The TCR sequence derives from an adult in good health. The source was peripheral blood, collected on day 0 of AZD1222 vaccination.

The CDR3 protein is CASSYSVGYEQYF. In nucleotides, the CDR3 is TGTGCCAGCAGTTACTCCGTAGGATACGAGCAGTACTTC. This chain joins TRBV6-5 and TRBJ2-7; D gene unclear. Trimming shortened V by 0 bases and J by 4 bases, and 7 bases separated the two germline ends. This CDR3 spans 13 amino acids. The V gene's germline CDR1 is MNHEY and CDR2 SVGAGI.